Below, 14 T cell receptor beta chains from the same sample are listed, as sequenced in a study of follicular helper T cells after annual influenza vaccination. TCRdb's table, derived via immunoSEQ multiplex PCR, lists solely in-frame clones and lacks some. The profile covers 9,700 or so clones, with 65% to 85% appearing a single time and around 0.58% taken by the ten largest. The sample's time point: 2013-2014 season, 7 days after vaccination. The input for sequencing was CXCR5- memory CD4+ T cells sorted from blood, taken 7 days after influenza vaccination. The receptors derive from an adult who received the influenza vaccine.

The gene calls are TRBV28 and TRBJ1-5; D is uncertain. The V gene's germline CDR1 is MDHEN and CDR2 SYDVKM. There are 17 residues in the CDR3. V shed 5 bases and J shed 4 bases, with 21 bases lying between them. This chain's CDR3 is CASSPTWAGFLNQPQHF. In nucleotides, the CDR3 is TGTGCCAGCAGTCCTACATGGGCGGGGTTCCTAAATCAGCCCCAGCATTTT.

The chain uses TRBV2 and TRBJ2-7; 8 bases agree with TRBD2. CDR3 size: 12 residues. CDR1 and CDR2 (germline): SNHLY, FYNNEI. With 5 bases clipped from V and 4 bases from J, the junction kept 1 base outside the gene matches. The CDR3 coding sequence is TGTGCCAGCAGTCCGGGGGGGTACGAGCAGTACTTC. Its translation is CASSPGGYEQYF.

This rearrangement joins TRBV28 to TRBJ1-5, with D possibly being TRBD1 (5 bases). Germline V lookup: CDR1 MDHEN, CDR2 SYDVKM. CDR3 length: 13 residues. V lost 2 bases and J lost 7, with 9 bases in between. CDR3 in amino acids: CASSLGGSQPQHF. CDR3 DNA: TGTGCCAGCAGTTTAGGGGGGTCCCAGCCCCAGCATTTT.

There are a few counts of this clone. This chain joins TRBV19 and TRBJ2-2; the match to TRBD1 covers 7 bases. Germline V gene data show CDR1 as LNHDA and CDR2 as SQIVND (reference sequence). This CDR3 contains 18 residues. The V and J ends lost 5 bases and 0 bases, in that order; junction bases with no gene match: 12. The chain's CDR3 is CASSAYPGTDANTGELFF. In DNA form, the CDR3 reads TGTGCCAGTAGTGCATACCCCGGGACAGACGCGAACACCGGGGAGCTGTTTTTT.

The rearrangement joins TRBV10-3 to TRBJ2-1; 8 positions match TRBD2. V lost 10 bases, J lost 8 bases, and 16 bases stayed unmatched. The germline gives CDR1 ENHRY, CDR2 SYGVKD. The CDR3 covers 15 residues. Here the CDR3 reads CATQAGVGGGYEQFF. CDR3 nucleotide sequence: TGTGCCACCCAAGCGGGAGTTGGGGGGGGCTATGAGCAGTTCTTC.

The gene calls are TRBV7-3 and TRBJ2-7, with D uncertain. The CDR3 length is 12 residues. With 2 bases removed from V and 6 bases from J, the gap between germline ends came to 8 bases. Germline V gives CDR1 SGHTA, CDR2 FQGTGA. CDR3 region: CASSLQSGEQYF. CDR3 coding DNA: TGTGCCAGCAGCTTACAGTCTGGCGAGCAGTACTTC.

V usage is TRBV30 and J usage is TRBJ2-1, with 9 bases fitting TRBD1. J was trimmed by 2 bases and V by 2 bases; bases with no gene match: 10. Germline V gives CDR1 GTSNPN, CDR2 SVGIG (reference sequence). The CDR3 totals 17 residues. CDR3 in amino acids: CAWSPRTGDPTYNEQFF. The CDR3 DNA follows: TGTGCCTGGAGTCCGAGGACAGGGGATCCCACCTACAATGAGCAGTTCTTC.

The chain is built from TRBV6-1 and TRBJ1-5; D ambiguous. V was shortened by 2 bases and J by 4 bases, with 18 bases between the two germline ends. CDR1 MNHNS and CDR2 SASEGT come from the germline V gene. CDR3 length: 17 residues. The CDR3 protein is CASSESWWTTSNQPQHF. The DNA for the CDR3 is TGTGCCAGCAGTGAAAGTTGGTGGACTACCTCTAATCAGCCCCAGCATTTT.

The V call is TRBV19, the J call TRBJ1-1; D is perhaps TRBD1 (6 bases). The germline gives CDR1 LNHDA, CDR2 SQIVND (reference sequence). CDR3 length: 13 amino acids. Deletions cut 6 bases from V and 0 bases from J, with 8 bases between. The CDR3 bases are TGTGCCAGTAGGGGGACATTGAACACTGAAGCTTTCTTT. It is translated as CASRGTLNTEAFF.

V usage is TRBV29-1 and J usage is TRBJ1-2; 9 nucleotides align to TRBD1. Unmatched junction bases numbered 7, after V lost 7 bases and J lost 4 bases. CDR1 is SQVTM, CDR2 ANQGSEA, per germline. This CDR3 is built from 13 residues. CDR3 nucleotide sequence: TGCAGCGCCCGAGACAGGGGGGCCTATGGCTACACCTTC. Amino acids: CSARDRGAYGYTF.

The chain joins TRBV27 to TRBJ2-7; 7 nucleotides align to TRBD2. Trimming removed 2 bases from V and 2 bases from J; junction bases left unmatched: 3. CDR1 is MNHEY and CDR2 is SMNVEV in the germline V gene (reference sequence). CDR3 length: 14 amino acids. The CDR3 sequence: CASSLEAGAYEQYF. CDR3 nucleotides: TGTGCCAGCAGTTTAGAGGCGGGAGCCTACGAGCAGTACTTC.

The chain combines TRBV5-5 with TRBJ2-7, with TRBD1 matching 8 bases. The CDR3 has 13 amino acids. Germline CDR1 reads SGHKS; CDR2 reads YYEKEE (reference sequence). The trim removed 3 bases at V and 4 bases at J, leaving 3 bases unmatched. For the CDR3, the DNA is TGTGCCAGCAGCTCGACAGGGGAGTACGAGCAGTACTTC. Translated: CASSSTGEYEQYF.

The genes are TRBV6-1 and TRBJ2-1, with 15 bases that match TRBD2. Germline values: CDR1 MNHNS, CDR2 SASEGT. Trimming cost V 0 bases and J 8 bases; bases outside gene matches: 2. The CDR3 extends over 16 amino acids. DNA for the CDR3: TGTGCCAGCAGTGAAGCGGGACTAGCGGGGGGCCATGAGCAGTTCTTC. Translated, it gives CASSEAGLAGGHEQFF.

The chain links TRBV5-6 to TRBJ2-6; no clear D gene. V was shortened by 2 bases and J by 0 bases, with 6 bases between the two germline ends. Germline V gene data show CDR1 as SGHDT and CDR2 as YYEEEE. The CDR3 consists of 15 residues. CDR3 nucleotide sequence: TGTGCCAGCAGCTTCGACAACTCTGGGGCCAACGTCCTGACTTTC. Its translation is CASSFDNSGANVLTF.